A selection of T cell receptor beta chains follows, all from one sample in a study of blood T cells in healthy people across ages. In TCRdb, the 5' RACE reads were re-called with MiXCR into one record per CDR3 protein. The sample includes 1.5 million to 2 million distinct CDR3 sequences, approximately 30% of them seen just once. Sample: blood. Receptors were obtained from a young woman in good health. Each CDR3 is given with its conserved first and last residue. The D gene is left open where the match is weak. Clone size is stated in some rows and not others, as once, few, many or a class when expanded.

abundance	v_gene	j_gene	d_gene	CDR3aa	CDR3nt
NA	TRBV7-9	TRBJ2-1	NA	CTSSLWSGGEQFF	TGTACCAGCAGCTTATGGTCAGGCGGCGAGCAGTTCTTC
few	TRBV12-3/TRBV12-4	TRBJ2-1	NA	CASSRTTGTREQFF	TGTGCCAGCAGTCGCACCACCGGGACTCGTGAGCAGTTCTTC
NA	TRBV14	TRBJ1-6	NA	CASSQEMQGSPLHF	TGTGCCAGCAGCCAAGAGATGCAGGGTTCACCCCTCCACTTT
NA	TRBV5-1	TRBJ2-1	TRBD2	CASRVGLAIYNEQFF	TGCGCCAGCAGGGTGGGACTAGCGATATACAATGAGCAGTTCTTC
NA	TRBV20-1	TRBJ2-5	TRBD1	CSLQGRDRIQETQYF	TGCAGTCTCCAGGGCCGGGACAGAATCCAAGAGACCCAGTACTTC
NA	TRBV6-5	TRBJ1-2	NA	CASSYTRDIGGYTF	TGTGCCAGCAGTTACACCCGGGACATAGGTGGCTACACCTTC
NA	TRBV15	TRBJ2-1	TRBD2	CATSRDYGGRAGGNEQFF	TGTGCCACCAGCAGAGATTACGGCGGGAGGGCCGGAGGGAATGAGCAGTTCTTC
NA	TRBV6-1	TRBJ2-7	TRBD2	CASTKRESLSEQYF	TGTGCCAGCACTAAGCGGGAGAGCCTCTCCGAGCAGTACTTC
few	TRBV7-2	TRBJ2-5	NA	CASRLTIQETQYF	TGTGCCAGCAGACTGACCATCCAAGAGACCCAGTACTTC
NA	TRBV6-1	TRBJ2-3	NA	CAIIRGGQEDTQYF	TGTGCCATCATTAGGGGGGGGCAGGAAGATACGCAGTATTTT
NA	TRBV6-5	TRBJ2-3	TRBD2	CASSYQTSGTDTQYF	TGTGCCAGCAGTTACCAGACTAGCGGCACAGATACGCAGTATTTT
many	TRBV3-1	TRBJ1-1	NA	CASSQDPIGNTEAFF	TGTGCCAGCAGCCAAGATCCGATAGGGAACACTGAAGCTTTCTTT
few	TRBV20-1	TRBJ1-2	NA	CRGEVTGANYGYTF	TGCAGGGGAGAGGTGACAGGAGCTAACTATGGCTACACCTTC
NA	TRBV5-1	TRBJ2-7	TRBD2	CASSPGRGLLYEQYF	TGCGCCAGCAGCCCGGGCCGGGGACTACTCTACGAGCAGTACTTC